Included here is one T cell receptor beta chain sequence, with context. The data were obtained in a study of blood T cell repertoires in COVID-19. The CDR3 runs 15 residues. Trimming removed 2 bases from V and 0 bases from J, with 10 bases in between. Germline values: CDR1 MNHEY, CDR2 SVGAGI. The data were produced by immunoSEQ multiplex PCR, yet TCRdb's version contains in-frame clones alone and is incomplete. The sample shows 150,000 or so clones, approximately 95% of them seen only once. Material: peripheral blood. This sequence joins TRBV6-5 and TRBJ1-1; the D is unclear. The receptor was derived from a woman aged 55 to 70 with COVID-19, enrolled during active disease. The DNA of the CDR3 is TGTGCCAGCAGTTACATGGTCACAGTGAACACTGAAGCTTTCTTT. It codes for CASSYMVTVNTEAFF.